The 19 T cell receptor beta chains presented below share a single source sample, sequenced in a study of blood T cell repertoires in COVID-19. Sequencing used immunoSEQ multiplex PCR; TCRdb keeps in-frame clones, though not all of them. The table lists some 100,000 clones, approximately 80% of them singletons. Material: peripheral blood. Receptor source: a woman in her 70s with acute or convalescent COVID-19.

V is TRBV18 and J is TRBJ2-7; weak D call: TRBD1 (6 bases). The CDR3 is 14 residues long. Between the trimmed V and J ends, which lost 3 bases and 6 bases, there was a span of 15 bases. In germline, CDR1 is KGHSH, CDR2 LQKENI. This CDR3 reads CASSPLPMTGEQYV. The CDR3 DNA is TGTGCCAGCTCACCCCTCCCAATGACAGGCGAGCAGTACGTC.

The chain combines TRBV27 with TRBJ1-6; D gene unclear. V was cut by 7 bases and J by 6 bases, with 16 bases left in between. CDR1 is MNHEY and CDR2 is SMNVEV in the germline V gene (reference sequence). The CDR3 covers 15 residues. CDR3 residues: CASTPLGSFNSPLHF. The CDR3, as DNA: TGTGCCAGCACCCCATTAGGGAGTTTTAATTCACCCCTCCACTTT.

This clone was detected a few times. The rearrangement joins TRBV25-1 to TRBJ1-1; 8 nucleotides line up with TRBD1. The trim removed 4 bases at V and 2 bases at J, leaving 6 bases unmatched. CDR1 MGHDK and CDR2 SYGVNS come from the germline V gene. The CDR3 runs to 15 residues. The CDR3 region is CASSAWTGTNTEAFF. The CDR3 DNA is TGTGCCAGCAGTGCATGGACAGGGACTAACACTGAAGCTTTCTTT. The entire variable domain, with the rest obtained from reference TRBV25-1 and TRBJ1-1, is as follows: EADIYQTPRYLVIGTGKKITLECSQTMGHDKMYWYQQDPGMELHLIHYSYGVNSTEKGDLSSESTVSRIRTEHFPLTLESARPSHTSQYLCASSAWTGTNTEAFFGQGTRLTVV.

V is TRBV6-2 or TRBV6-3 and J is TRBJ2-7; 7 nucleotides match TRBD1. The germline CDR1 and CDR2 sequences are MNHEY and SVGEGT. This CDR3 is built from 13 residues. Trimming removed 2 bases from V and 3 bases from J; junction bases left unmatched: 1. For the CDR3, the DNA is TGTGCCAGCAGTTACGGACAGGTCTACGAGCAGTACTTC. Translated, it gives CASSYGQVYEQYF.

V is TRBV6-2 or TRBV6-3 and J is TRBJ2-1; unclear D gene. Germline CDR1 and CDR2: MNHEY and SVGEGT. V was shortened by 5 bases and J by 1 base, with 12 bases between the two germline ends. The CDR3 covers 15 residues. The CDR3 coding sequence is TGTGCCAGCAGTCGACGAGAGAGGTCCTACAATGAGCAGTTCTTC. Its protein product is CASSRRERSYNEQFF.

The chain joins TRBV6-6 to TRBJ2-7; D is undetermined. Germline V gene lookup returns CDR1 MNHNY and CDR2 SVGAGI (reference sequence). The CDR3 loop spans 11 amino acids. V was clipped by 6 bases and J by 4 bases, with 7 bases between them. CDR3 region: CASSLLYEQYF. Written as DNA, the CDR3 is TGTGCCAGCAGCCTCTTGTACGAGCAGTACTTC.

The chain carries TRBV2 and TRBJ1-4, with unresolved D. Germline V CDR1 and CDR2: SNHLY, FYNNEI. The ends were cut back, 5 bases at V and 8 bases at J, with 12 bases in the middle. The CDR3 contains 13 residues. DNA of the CDR3: TGTGCCAGCAGTCTGGCGGGGAAAGAAAAACTGTTTTTT. Amino acid sequence: CASSLAGKEKLFF.

This sequence joins TRBV7-2 and TRBJ1-5; D is uncertain. The length of the CDR3 is 15 residues. CDR1 is SGHTA and CDR2 is FQGNSA in the germline V gene. With 3 bases removed from V and 0 bases from J, the gap between germline ends came to 9 bases. CDR3 nucleotide sequence: TGTGCCAGCAGCTTGAACAGAAATAGCAATCAGCCCCAGCATTTT. As protein: CASSLNRNSNQPQHF.

The chain links TRBV28 to TRBJ2-3; 12 nucleotides match TRBD2. Trimming at V came to 6 bases and at J to 3 bases, leaving 4 bases not matched to a gene. Germline assignment: CDR1 MDHEN and CDR2 SYDVKM. The CDR3 runs 15 residues. The CDR3 sequence is CASSPTSGGTDTQYF. CDR3 sequence (DNA): TGTGCCAGCAGCCCTACTAGCGGGGGGACAGATACGCAGTATTTT.

V usage is TRBV6-5 and J usage is TRBJ1-1; 9 bases are shared with TRBD1. Germline assignment: CDR1 MNHEY and CDR2 SVGAGI. V dropped 7 bases and J dropped 6; count of bases not matched to a gene: 12. The CDR3 is 15 residues long. This CDR3 is CASTSGATGGPEAFF. The CDR3 bases are TGTGCCAGCACCTCAGGAGCGACAGGGGGACCTGAAGCTTTCTTT.

The rearrangement uses TRBV5-5 and TRBJ1-2, with D uncertain. CDR1 and CDR2 (germline): SGHKS, YYEKEE (reference sequence). Between the trimmed V and J ends, which lost 1 base and 0 bases, there was a span of 4 bases. This CDR3 is 13 amino acids long. This CDR3 is CASSLSSNYGYTF. The CDR3 DNA reads as TGTGCCAGCAGCTTGTCATCTAACTATGGCTACACCTTC.

The rearrangement joins TRBV29-1 to TRBJ2-1, with D perhaps TRBD2 (5 bases). Germline V gives CDR1 SQVTM, CDR2 ANQGSEA. Trimming cost V 3 bases and J 6 bases, with 18 bases left between them. The CDR3 covers 15 residues. This CDR3 reads CSVETVGSWGNEQFF. CDR3 nucleotide sequence: TGCAGCGTTGAGACCGTTGGGAGTTGGGGCAATGAGCAGTTCTTC.

This clone has more than one count but fewer than ten. V and J are TRBV7-2 and TRBJ2-7; 8 bases agree with TRBD2. The V segment lost 5 bases and the J segment 6 bases; nucleotides outside the gene matches: 15. Germline assignment: CDR1 SGHTA and CDR2 FQGNSA. The CDR3 runs 16 residues. In DNA form, the CDR3 reads TGTGCCAGCAGCCCTACGACGGGACTAGGTCCGGGCGAGCAGTACTTC. It codes for CASSPTTGLGPGEQYF.

This rearrangement joins TRBV19 to TRBJ1-3; tentative D call: TRBD1 (6 bases). Germline CDR1 reads LNHDA; CDR2 reads SQIVND (reference sequence). Trimming removed 8 bases from V and 0 bases from J, with 23 bases in between. The CDR3 has 18 amino acids. CDR3 DNA: TGTGCCAGTGGGACACAAGCGCCGGGCCCTATCTCTGGAAACACCATATATTTT. It is translated as CASGTQAPGPISGNTIYF.

V is TRBV19 and J is TRBJ1-6, with 7 bases identical to TRBD1. Germline V gene data show CDR1 as LNHDA and CDR2 as SQIVND (reference sequence). The CDR3 contains 15 residues. V lost 1 base to trimming and J lost 7 bases; unmatched junction nucleotides: 4. CDR3 DNA: TGTGCCAGTAGTATAGGCAGGGGGGTAAATTCACCCCTCCACTTT. Translating gives CASSIGRGVNSPLHF.

V usage is TRBV30 and J usage is TRBJ2-2; D is ambiguous. The germline V and J ends were trimmed by 4 bases and 0 bases, with 6 bases remaining between them. Germline lookup yields CDR1 GTSNPN and CDR2 SVGIG (reference sequence). This CDR3 contains 13 residues. Written as DNA, the CDR3 is TGTGCCTGGACAGTTGCGAACACCGGGGAGCTGTTTTTT. Its translation: CAWTVANTGELFF.

The chain uses TRBV18 and TRBJ2-7; D is unresolved. The CDR3 length is 15 residues. Germline V lookup: CDR1 KGHSH, CDR2 LQKENI. V lost 2 bases to trimming and J lost 2 bases, with 13 bases between them. CDR3 in amino acids: CASSPIRLDPYEQYF. The CDR3 DNA is TGTGCCAGCTCACCAATCAGGCTTGACCCCTACGAGCAGTACTTC.

This clone was picked up many times. This chain connects TRBV19 to TRBJ2-5, with a tentative D call TRBD1 (7 bases). The germline CDR1 and CDR2 sequences are LNHDA and SQIVND (reference sequence). The CDR3 covers 15 residues. V was pared by 6 bases and J by 1 base, with 15 bases between. The DNA of the CDR3 is TGTGCCAGTAGGGGTGGAGGGGGCTTCCAAGAGACCCAGTACTTC. Translating gives CASRGGGGFQETQYF.

The chain uses TRBV5-1 and TRBJ1-1; maybe TRBD1 (6 bases). Germline V gene data show CDR1 as SGHRS and CDR2 as YFSETQ. This CDR3 region has 14 residues. The V gene lost 2 bases and the J gene lost 5 bases, with 13 bases spanning the gap. This CDR3 reads CASSLEGGRTEAFF. The CDR3 DNA sequence: TGCGCCAGCAGCTTAGAGGGGGGGAGGACTGAAGCTTTCTTT. Drawing the rest from reference TRBV5-1 and TRBJ1-1, the complete variable domain is KAGVTQTPRYLIKTRGQQVTLSCSPISGHRSVSWYQQTPGQGLQFLFEYFSETQRNKGNFPGRFSGRQFSNSRSEMNVSTLELGDSALYLCASSLEGGRTEAFFGQGTRLTVV.